These 26 T cell receptor beta chains came from one sample sequenced in a study of shared clonotypes between healthy human individuals. Here immunoSEQ multiplex PCR was the method, and the copy in TCRdb shows in-frame clones only, minus some. The data show 800,000 to 1,200,000 clones, 75% to 80% seen once. Material: memory CD4+ T cells from PBMCs. Specified subset: CD45RA-negative fraction. The source is a man younger than 35 in good health. Some clones in this sample may be carry-over from other donors' samples.

This clone came up a few times. V gene TRBV10-3 combines with J gene TRBJ1-3, with TRBD1 matching 7 bases. J was trimmed by 0 bases and V by 11 bases; bases with no gene match: 7. In germline, CDR1 is ENHRY, CDR2 SYGVKD. This CDR3 is 14 amino acids long. CDR3 in DNA: TGTGCCTCGAGGGGGCAGGGCTCTGGAAACACCATATATTTT. Translated, it gives CASRGQGSGNTIYF.

The chain links TRBV5-1 to TRBJ1-1, with D possibly matching TRBD1 (6 bases). V was trimmed by 4 bases and J by 8 bases, leaving 12 bases between them. This CDR3 region has 12 residues. Germline V gives CDR1 SGHRS, CDR2 YFSETQ. Here the CDR3 reads CASSQPGTEAFF. In DNA form, the CDR3 reads TGCGCCAGCAGCCAACCCGGGACAGAAGCTTTCTTT.

The chain employs TRBV10-3 and TRBJ2-7; 8 nucleotides align to TRBD2. From germline, CDR1 is ENHRY and CDR2 SYGVKD. Trimming cost V 4 bases and J 3 bases; bases outside gene matches: 5. The length of the CDR3 is 14 residues. CDR3 bases: TGTGCCATCAGTGGCAGAAGCGGGAGCTACGAGCAGTACTTC. Translated: CAISGRSGSYEQYF.

The rearrangement uses TRBV11-2 and TRBJ2-1; D possibly uses TRBD1 or TRBD2 (6 bases each). Trimming cost V 5 bases and J 6 bases, with 11 bases left between them. Germline values: CDR1 SGHAT, CDR2 FQNNGV. The CDR3 contains 13 residues. This CDR3 is CASSRGLFNEQFF. The DNA for the CDR3 is TGTGCCAGCAGCCGGGGGCTATTCAATGAGCAGTTCTTC.

This chain joins TRBV11-1 and TRBJ2-5, with a possible D match to TRBD2 (5 bases). CDR1 is SGHAT and CDR2 is FQDESV in the germline V gene (reference sequence). This CDR3 has 12 amino acids. V was cut by 5 bases and J by 5 bases, with 9 bases left in between. The CDR3: CASSQTGETQYF. CDR3 bases: TGTGCCAGCAGCCAGACGGGGGAGACCCAGTACTTC.

This clone has just one count. The chain joins TRBV5-1 to TRBJ2-5; 12 bases agree with TRBD2. Trimming took 4 bases from V and 5 from J; bases not matched to a gene: 9. Germline V gives CDR1 SGHRS, CDR2 YFSETQ. This CDR3 is built from 16 residues. CDR3 sequence reads: CASSPSSGRARETQYF. The CDR3 DNA reads TGCGCCAGCAGCCCTTCTAGCGGGAGGGCCCGGGAGACCCAGTACTTC.

The rearrangement links TRBV28 to TRBJ2-3; D gene unclear. There are 16 residues in the CDR3. Trimming left V 1 base short and J 3 bases short, with 14 bases between. Germline values: CDR1 MDHEN, CDR2 SYDVKM. The CDR3 nucleotides read TGTGCCAGCAGTTTATTGAGGACCTTGGGGACAGATACGCAGTATTTT. Protein product: CASSLLRTLGTDTQYF. The full variable domain, rest sourced from reference TRBV28 and TRBJ2-3, is DVKVTQSSRYLVKRTGEKVFLECVQDMDHENMFWYRQDPGLGLRLIYFSYDVKMKEKGDIPEGYSVSREKKERFSLILESASTNQTSMYLCASSLLRTLGTDTQYFGPGTRLTVL.

This rearrangement joins TRBV18 to TRBJ1-4; D is undetermined. This CDR3 has 16 amino acids. Trimming took 3 bases from V and 8 from J, leaving 19 bases between them. Per the germline V gene, CDR1 is KGHSH and CDR2 is LQKENI. The CDR3 sequence is CASSPRGLRKGEKLFF. The CDR3 bases are TGTGCCAGCTCACCTCGCGGGCTCCGCAAAGGGGAAAAACTGTTTTTT. The full variable domain, its missing parts supplied by reference TRBV18 and TRBJ1-4, is NAGVMQNPRHLVRRRGQEARLRCSPMKGHSHVYWYRQLPEEGLKFMVYLQKENIIDESGMPKERFSAEFPKEGPSILRIQQVVRGDSAAYFCASSPRGLRKGEKLFFGSGTQLSVL.

The chain links TRBV11-2 to TRBJ2-5; D remains unclear. The CDR3 has 13 amino acids. Germline values: CDR1 SGHAT, CDR2 FQNNGV. The V and J ends lost 2 bases and 1 base respectively, with 5 bases between them. The CDR3 DNA sequence: TGTGCCAGCAGCTTACCGGTCCAAGAGACCCAGTACTTC. Its translation is CASSLPVQETQYF.

This clone was picked up one time. The chain links TRBV2 to TRBJ2-3; D remains ambiguous. Per germline, CDR1 SNHLY and CDR2 FYNNEI. The CDR3 spans 14 residues. V was cut by 0 bases and J by 6 bases, with 10 bases left in between. The CDR3 here is CASSEALPSDTQYF. CDR3 coding DNA: TGTGCCAGCAGTGAAGCGCTTCCGTCGGATACGCAGTATTTT.

This clone was recorded once. V gene TRBV5-8 combines with J gene TRBJ1-5, with 7 bases fitting TRBD1. V shed 3 bases and J 7 bases; nucleotides not matched to a gene: 13. The germline V gene has CDR1 SGHTS and CDR2 YDEGEE. The CDR3 is 16 amino acids. The CDR3 reads CASSYRRGRLGQPQHF. The CDR3, as DNA: TGTGCCAGCAGCTACAGGAGGGGGCGGCTGGGACAGCCCCAGCATTTT.

CDR3 bases: TGTGCCTCCTATCTGACTGAATACGGGGAGCTGTTTTTT. Translating gives CASYLTEYGELFF. The V call is TRBV30, the J call TRBJ2-2; D is undetermined. The CDR3 covers 13 residues. Germline V gene lookup returns CDR1 GTSNPN and CDR2 SVGIG (reference sequence). Trimming took 7 bases from V and 7 from J, leaving 16 bases between them.

The gene calls are TRBV11-3 and TRBJ1-1, with D tentatively TRBD1 (6 bases). The CDR3 spans 13 residues. The V end was cut by 2 bases, the J end by 5 bases, with 9 bases between. Germline loops: CDR1 SGHNT, CDR2 YENEEA. The CDR3: CASSLSQGTEAFF. The DNA of the CDR3 is TGTGCCAGCAGCTTATCCCAGGGGACTGAAGCTTTCTTT.

This clone turned up a few times. In DNA form, the CDR3 reads TGTGCCAGCAGCCGCGACAGGCGGGATGAAGCTTTCTTT. Its translation is CASSRDRRDEAFF. The rearrangement links TRBV7-3 to TRBJ1-1; possibly TRBD1 for D (6 bases). The germline CDR1 and CDR2 sequences are SGHTA and FQGTGA. Trimming removed 5 bases from V and 7 bases from J, with 14 bases in between. The CDR3 is made up of 13 amino acids. The full variable domain, its missing parts supplied by reference TRBV7-3 and TRBJ1-1, is GAGVSQTPSNKVTEKGKYVELRCDPISGHTALYWYRQSLGQGPEFLIYFQGTGAADDSGLPNDRFFAVRPEGSVSTLKIQRTERGDSAVYLCASSRDRRDEAFFGQGTRLTVV.

This clone came up a few times. The rearrangement joins TRBV2 to TRBJ1-2; 8 nucleotides line up with TRBD1. The CDR3 has 13 residues. Germline values: CDR1 SNHLY, CDR2 FYNNEI. The ends lost 2 bases at V and 8 bases at J; junction bases unmatched: 4. The CDR3 DNA is TGTGCCAGCAGTGAACAGGGGGCGCGGGGCTACACCTTC. Its translation is CASSEQGARGYTF.

This chain joins TRBV6-6 and TRBJ1-1; 9 nucleotides agree with TRBD1. J gave up 5 bases and V 6 bases, and 7 bases lay outside the gene matches. This CDR3 region has 14 residues. Germline V CDR1 and CDR2: MNHNY, SVGAGI (reference sequence). CDR3 residues: CASRLQGAVTEAFF. In DNA, the CDR3 is TGTGCCAGCAGGCTACAGGGGGCCGTTACTGAAGCTTTCTTT.

The rearrangement uses TRBV9 and TRBJ1-1; no reliable D call. CDR1 and CDR2 from the germline V gene are SGDLS and YYNGEE. Trimming took 4 bases from V and 4 from J, leaving 11 bases between them. The CDR3 extends over 13 amino acids. For the CDR3, the DNA is TGTGCCAGCAGCCCTGTGGGTGGCACTGAAGCTTTCTTT. It codes for CASSPVGGTEAFF.

This clone was found a few times. The identical CDR3 is also encoded by other nucleotide sequences in the sample. The J gene is TRBJ1-5, the V gene TRBV6-5; no definite D call. CDR3 length: 14 amino acids. Germline V gives CDR1 MNHEY, CDR2 SVGAGI. With 0 bases removed from V and 1 base from J, the gap between germline ends came to 4 bases. CDR3 DNA: TGTGCCAGCAGTTACTCTCGAAGCAATCAGCCCCAGCATTTT. Its translation is CASSYSRSNQPQHF.

The CDR3 region has the DNA TGTGCCAGCGGGGGGACGGTGGAGACCCAGTACTTC. Encoded protein: CASGGTVETQYF. This chain joins TRBV6-5 and TRBJ2-5; maybe TRBD2 (6 bases). Germline lookup yields CDR1 MNHEY and CDR2 SVGAGI. Trimming removed 8 bases at V and 5 bases at J, with 12 bases between. The CDR3 extends over 12 amino acids.

The chain carries TRBV5-1 and TRBJ1-1; D is uncertain. In germline, CDR1 is SGHRS, CDR2 YFSETQ. With 0 bases removed from V and 1 base from J, the gap between germline ends came to 13 bases. The CDR3 is 16 residues long. CDR3 sequence: CASSLGAHRGNTEAFF. CDR3 nucleotide sequence: TGCGCCAGCAGCTTGGGGGCCCACCGGGGGAACACTGAAGCTTTCTTT.

On this clone: Other DNA sequences in the sample encode the same CDR3. The V and J genes are TRBV5-1 and TRBJ1-3; D may be TRBD1 (5 bases). CDR3 length: 14 amino acids. Between the trimmed V and J ends, which lost 2 bases and 1 base, there was a span of 7 bases. The germline V gene has CDR1 SGHRS and CDR2 YFSETQ. CDR3 sequence (DNA): TGCGCCAGCAGCTTAGGACATTCTGGAAACACCATATATTTT. Protein: CASSLGHSGNTIYF.

This chain links TRBV29-1 with TRBJ2-7, with a possible D match to TRBD2 (6 bases). Trimming cost V 5 bases and J 0 bases, with 8 bases left between them. The CDR3 has 12 amino acids. In germline, CDR1 is SQVTM, CDR2 ANQGSEA. The CDR3 spells CSVSSDSYEQYF. As DNA, the CDR3 is TGCAGCGTTTCTAGCGACTCCTACGAGCAGTACTTC.

In DNA, the CDR3 is TGCAGCGTTGCCTACAACTCCTACGAGCAGTACTTC. It translates to CSVAYNSYEQYF. This chain uses TRBV29-1 with TRBJ2-7; no clear D. The germline CDR1 and CDR2 sequences are SQVTM and ANQGSEA. CDR3 length: 12 amino acids. The V end lost 4 bases, the J end lost 0 bases, and 7 bases lay between the germline ends.

A single count supports this clone. The J gene is TRBJ2-6, the V gene TRBV7-3; no definite D call. The germline gives CDR1 SGHTA, CDR2 FQGTGA. The V and J ends lost 2 bases and 0 bases respectively, with 11 bases between them. CDR3 length: 17 residues. In nucleotides, the CDR3 is TGTGCCAGCAGCTTATTGGGCGCGAGCTCTGGGGCCAACGTCCTGACTTTC. Translated: CASSLLGASSGANVLTF.

Comment on this clone: A junction boundary mismatches the germline segment, possibly from a read error. The same CDR3 is also encoded by other DNA sequences in this sample. V is TRBV27 and J is TRBJ2-7; D possibly uses TRBD1 or TRBD2 (6 bases each). The germline V gene has CDR1 MNHEY and CDR2 SMNVEV (reference sequence). The CDR3 loop spans 14 amino acids. CDR3 region: CASRFTGGGYEQYF. In nucleotides, the CDR3 is TGTGCCAGCAGGTTCACAGGAGGGGGGTACGAGCAGTATTTC.

The chain couples TRBV4-2 to TRBJ2-1, with D perhaps TRBD2 (6 bases). The CDR3 sequence is 16 residues long. Between the trimmed V and J ends, which lost 8 bases and 3 bases, there was a span of 20 bases. CDR1 is LGHNA, CDR2 YNFKEQ, per germline. This CDR3 is CASREAEVEGYNEQFF. The CDR3 nucleotides are TGTGCCAGCCGCGAAGCGGAAGTGGAGGGCTACAATGAGCAGTTCTTC.